This T cell receptor (beta chain) comes out of a study of blood T cell repertoires in COVID-19. About the study: Samples came from the United States, Italy and Spain, spanning acute and convalescent COVID-19. PBMCs, B-cell-depleted T cells, or T cells were the source of the cDNA or gDNA that made up the material.

Germline CDR1 reads LGHNA; CDR2 reads YSLEER. There are 18 residues in the CDR3. V was clipped by 0 bases and J by 4 bases; unmatched bases: 11. Authors' methods: Cell counts per sample came from amplifying reference gene primers. The repertoire was sequenced with immunoSEQ multiplex PCR; TCRdb's copy has only in-frame clones and lacks some. That table furnishes V, J and clone size, whereas the DNA furnished D and trimming. The sample yields tens of thousands of clones, roughly nine tenths seen once. The receptor comes from a man in his fifties with acute or convalescent COVID-19. The V gene is TRBV4-3, the J gene TRBJ2-5; TRBD2 agrees at 10 bases. The sample comprised peripheral blood. DNA of the CDR3: TGCGCCAGCAGCCAAGATCGGAAAGCGGGGGGGCCGGGAGAGACCCAGTACTTC. Translation: CASSQDRKAGGPGETQYF.